These 17 T cell receptor gamma chains share one sample of origin, sequenced in a study of gamma delta lymphoproliferative disorders and STAT genes. Genomic DNA from isolated PBMCs served as the sequencing template. TCRdb called clones from the multiplex PCR reads again using CATT. The sample lists 2,500 or so gamma-chain clones; approximately 10% were seen once. Sequenced: blood. Every receptor here comes from a human donor in good health.

This clone is medium-sized within its sample. This chain links TRGV3 with TRGJ1 or TRGJ2. The J gene was missing in TCRdb and was found by matching the end of the DNA to germline. With V trimmed by 5 bases and J by 1 base, 5 bases remained unmatched. Germline assignment: CDR1 VTNTFY and CDR2 YDVSTARD (reference sequence). The CDR3 sequence is 13 residues long. CDR3 region: CATWASNYYKKLF. CDR3 sequence (DNA): TGTGCCACCTGGGCCAGCAATTATTATAAGAAACTCTTT.

This clone rates as medium-sized. The sample holds other DNA sequences that translate to the same CDR3. V gene TRGV8 combines with J gene TRGJP1. TCRdb carries no J gene annotation; the J gene was assigned here by matching the DNA with germline. V shed 5 bases and J 9 bases; nucleotides not matched to a gene: 3. CDR1 is VENAVY and CDR2 is YDSYNSRV in the germline V gene. The CDR3 covers 11 residues. The CDR3 loop reads CATWGSWFKIF. The DNA of the CDR3 is TGTGCCACCTGGGGGAGTTGGTTCAAGATATTT.

In this sample, this clone is large. The chain couples TRGV10 to TRGJP2. The J gene, absent from TCRdb, was called here by matching the DNA to germline. TRGV10 qualifies as an ORF whose function is uncertain. V lost 8 bases, J lost 2 bases, and 9 bases stayed unmatched. CDR3 length: 15 residues. CDR3 in amino acids: CAAWDHRSSDWIKTF. The DNA of the CDR3 is TGTGCTGCGTGGGACCATCGCAGTAGTGATTGGATCAAGACGTTT.

By its share, this clone is medium-sized. The V call is TRGV4, the J call TRGJ1 or TRGJ2. The J gene is not listed in TCRdb, so it was assigned here from a DNA match to germline. The germline gives CDR1 EGSTGY, CDR2 YDSYTSSV. The V and J ends lost 8 bases and 1 base, in that order; junction bases with no gene match: 5. This CDR3 has 12 amino acids. CDR3: CATSYNYYKKLF. The CDR3 DNA follows: TGTGCCACCTCCTATAATTATTATAAGAAACTCTTT.

Sample share makes this clone medium-sized. This chain links TRGV8 with TRGJ1 or TRGJ2. The J gene comes from matching the DNA to germline here; TCRdb lacks it. Germline V gene sequence: CDR1 VENAVY, CDR2 YDSYNSRV. The CDR3 consists of 13 residues. J was trimmed by 2 bases and V by 1 base; bases with no gene match: 2. CDR3 sequence (DNA): TGTGCCACCTGGGATAGATATTATTATAAGAAACTCTTT. Its protein product is CATWDRYYYKKLF.

By proportion, this clone is medium-sized. The rearrangement links TRGV9 to TRGJP. As TCRdb names no J gene, one was assigned here on the basis of a DNA match to germline. The CDR3 contains 20 residues. Losses at the gene ends were 6 bases for V and 7 bases for J; bases not matched to a gene: 21. Germline V gene lookup returns CDR1 GITISATS and CDR2 ISYDGTV (reference sequence). The CDR3 here is CALWLSVGGLVELGKKIKVF. As DNA, the CDR3 is TGTGCCTTGTGGCTTAGCGTGGGGGGTCTCGTGGAGTTGGGCAAAAAAATCAAGGTATTT.

By sample share, this clone is medium-sized. The chain recombines TRGV10 with TRGJP1. TCRdb is silent on the J gene; assignment here came from matching the DNA to germline. TRGV10 is identified as an open reading frame with a role that is uncertain. This CDR3 is built from 12 residues. V trimming: 8 bases; J trimming: 7 bases; junction bases outside the gene matches: 5. For the CDR3, the DNA is TGTGCTGCGTGGGATTTTGGTTGGTTCAAGATATTT. Amino acid sequence: CAAWDFGWFKIF.

This clone is judged medium-sized. The V gene is TRGV2, the J gene TRGJ1 or TRGJ2. TCRdb carries no J gene annotation; the J gene was assigned here by matching the DNA with germline. The junction had 12 bases not matched to a gene; V was cut back by 1 base and J by 0 bases. The CDR3 consists of 17 residues. Germline lookup yields CDR1 EGSNGY and CDR2 YDSYNSKV. CDR3 region: CATWDGTRAQNYYKKLF. CDR3 DNA sequence: TGTGCCACCTGGGACGGCACCCGGGCCCAGAATTATTATAAGAAACTCTTT.

Worth noting for this clone: The TCRdb record carries a much larger clone's protein, which differs from this DNA's translation at residue 12; a read error is the likely cause, and the protein listed here is the DNA translation. V usage is TRGV10 and J usage is TRGJ1 or TRGJ2. TCRdb leaves out the J gene; it was filled in here by matching the DNA to germline. TRGV10 is an ORF for which the function is uncertain. The CDR3 contains 15 residues. V lost 8 bases to trimming and J lost 11 bases; unmatched junction nucleotides: 22. In nucleotides, the CDR3 is TGTGCTGCGTGGGGAACCCCACCAAAAGCAACAGAGAAACTCTTT. This encodes CAAWGTPPKATEKLF.

This clone counts as medium-sized. This sequence joins TRGV4 and TRGJP1. No J gene was available from TCRdb, and it was assigned here by a germline match of the DNA. Germline CDR1 reads EGSTGY; CDR2 reads YDSYTSSV. The CDR3 contains 14 residues. V was clipped by 6 bases and J by 5 bases; unmatched bases: 9. The CDR3: CATWPLKTGWFKIF. The CDR3 DNA is TGTGCCACCTGGCCCCTCAAGACTGGTTGGTTCAAGATATTT.

There are a few counts of this clone. This sequence joins TRGV4 and TRGJ1 or TRGJ2. The J gene, missing from TCRdb, was assigned here through DNA to germline matching. After removal of 12 bases from V and 5 bases from J, the junction contained 7 bases not matched to a gene. This CDR3 has 10 residues. CDR1 is EGSTGY, CDR2 YDSYTSSV, per germline. CDR3 protein: CAVQHYKKLF. The DNA for the CDR3 is TGTGCCGTCCAGCATTATAAGAAACTCTTT.

This clone is termed medium-sized. The chain uses TRGV2 and TRGJ1 or TRGJ2. TCRdb carries no J gene annotation; the J gene was assigned here by matching the DNA with germline. With 2 bases clipped from V and 12 bases from J, the junction kept 19 bases outside the gene matches. This CDR3 has 15 residues. The germline CDR1 and CDR2 sequences are EGSNGY and YDSYNSKV. The CDR3 spells CATWDDTNLSRRKLF. The CDR3 nucleotides read TGTGCCACCTGGGACGATACGAACCTTTCGAGACGGAAACTCTTT.

This clone is medium-sized (0.01 to 0.1%). This sequence joins TRGV10 and TRGJ1 or TRGJ2. Here the J gene came from matching the DNA to germline, since TCRdb omits it. TRGV10 is placed among ORFs of uncertain function. The CDR3 loop spans 14 amino acids. Trimming took 8 bases from V and 0 from J; bases not matched to a gene: 8. Here the CDR3 DNA reads TGTGCTGCGTGGCACCCCCGGAATTATTATAAGAAACTCTTT. It specifies CAAWHPRNYYKKLF.

Only a few counts were recorded for this clone. CDR3 sequence: CATWDGIGQKIKVF. For the CDR3, the DNA is TGTGCCACCTGGGATGGGATTGGGCAAAAAATCAAGGTATTT. This chain links TRGV4 with TRGJP. No J gene was available from TCRdb, and it was assigned here by a germline match of the DNA. CDR3 length equals 14 residues. V lost 0 bases and J lost 17; bases outside the gene matches: 7. Germline V lookup: CDR1 EGSTGY, CDR2 YDSYTSSV.

By sample share, this clone is medium-sized. The chain uses TRGV8 and TRGJP1. In the absence of a J gene in TCRdb, the DNA was matched to germline to assign it here. Germline CDR1 VENAVY, CDR2 YDSYNSRV. V dropped 1 base and J dropped 1; count of bases not matched to a gene: 3. The CDR3 covers 15 residues. CDR3 coding DNA: TGTGCCACCTGGGATAGTTGTACCACTGGTTGGTTCAAGATATTT. Translating it yields CATWDSCTTGWFKIF.

This clone is termed large. The rearrangement uses TRGV8 and TRGJP2. TCRdb gives no J gene; it was assigned here by matching the DNA to germline. V trimming: 1 base; J trimming: 4 bases; junction bases outside the gene matches: 0. The CDR3 extends over 13 amino acids. Germline assignment: CDR1 VENAVY and CDR2 YDSYNSRV. The CDR3 DNA is TGTGCCACCTGGGATAGTAGTGATTGGATCAAGACGTTT. Protein sequence: CATWDSSDWIKTF.

By its share, this clone is medium-sized (0.01 to 0.1%). The chain couples TRGV4 to TRGJP1. TCRdb supplies no J gene; here it was assigned by aligning the nucleotide sequence to germline. J was trimmed by 3 bases and V by 1 base; bases with no gene match: 8. Per the germline V gene, CDR1 is EGSTGY and CDR2 is YDSYTSSV. CDR3 size: 16 residues. DNA of the CDR3: TGTGCCACCTGGGATGGAGGAGTCGCCACTGGTTGGTTCAAGATATTT. As protein: CATWDGGVATGWFKIF.